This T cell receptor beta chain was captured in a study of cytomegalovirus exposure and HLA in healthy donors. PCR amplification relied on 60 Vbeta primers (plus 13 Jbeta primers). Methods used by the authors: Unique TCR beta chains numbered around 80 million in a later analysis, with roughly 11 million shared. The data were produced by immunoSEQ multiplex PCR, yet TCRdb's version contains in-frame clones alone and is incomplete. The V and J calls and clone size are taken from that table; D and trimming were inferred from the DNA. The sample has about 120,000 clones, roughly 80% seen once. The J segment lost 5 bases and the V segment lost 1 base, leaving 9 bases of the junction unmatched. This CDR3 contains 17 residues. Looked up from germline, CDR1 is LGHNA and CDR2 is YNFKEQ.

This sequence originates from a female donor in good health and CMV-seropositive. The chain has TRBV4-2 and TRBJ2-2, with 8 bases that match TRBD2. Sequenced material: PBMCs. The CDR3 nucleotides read TGTGCCAGCAGCCAAGGAGCGGGGGCCTTAGGGACCGGGGAGCTGTTTTTT. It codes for CASSQGAGALGTGELFF.